One T cell receptor (beta chain) is described in this entry. There is no known antigen for this receptor. The sample holds no much larger clone one base away, and base qualities are not on file. The donors belonged to the validation cohort of 120 subjects, which was separate from the approximately 700-subject first cohort. This entry belongs to a study of cytomegalovirus exposure and HLA in healthy donors (TCRdb year 2017). Notes on the research overall: The roughly 670 repertoires of the first cohort and the roughly 120 validation repertoires were produced on the same platform, according to a later analysis. To predict cytomegalovirus infection status, the study brought together high-throughput TCR immunosequencing, statistical association of individual TCRs with disease status, and machine learning. Besides the first cohort of around 670 subjects, a separate validation cohort made up of 120 different subjects was used. The study aimed to test whether cataloging public T cell receptors could reveal signatures of past pathogen exposure.

From the cysteine through the phenylalanine, the CDR3 covers 14 amino acids. The retained sequence is limited to the CDR3, 42 bases, with the frame set at the first base. CDR1 and CDR2 (SNHLY, FYNNEI) derive from the germline V gene. V loses 8 bases, J loses 6 bases, and the germline ends lie 16 bases apart. Library prep was done by the immunoSEQ multiplex PCR assay. In the source study's methods: A statistical classification framework was built to diagnose cytomegalovirus status from the catalog of TCR beta chain sequences. TCRdb provides this immuneACCESS table in a form limited to in-frame rearrangements. Some clones are lacking; in checked studies, under half of them reflect an unresolved V gene, and why the rest are absent is not known. That table supplies the V and J calls and clone size; D and trimming were determined from the DNA. This sample holds more than 60,000 clones; around 97% were observed only once. The ten largest clones represent about 1.6% of the sample.

Here is what the overall study found, with its caveats: While some public TCRs were present in many individuals, most TCR sequences turned up only very rarely across donors. In the study, roughly 160 TCR beta chains were listed as associated with cytomegalovirus. Of the cluster scores, 90% to 95% were above 0 in a later analysis, which found that TCRs clustered in the first cohort also tended to co-occur in the approximately 110 validation repertoires. The classifier was reported to diagnose cytomegalovirus status with high specificity and sensitivity in both the original and validation cohorts. It was suggested by the authors that the approach could potentially be generalized to other disease states and immunological phenotypes. In vitro tests confirmed that a few of the cytomegalovirus-associated TCR beta chains recognize cytomegalovirus antigens. A later analysis had no HLA typing for the validation cohort, so co-occurrence there was scored across all 120 repertoires.

Sequences were obtained from PBMCs. The receptor's source is a woman aged 18-29 years in good health and CMV-seropositive. The receptor chain draws on TRBV2 and TRBJ2-2; TRBD2 could be the D gene, as 7 bases match. For the CDR3, the sequence is CASGQGRVAGELFF. The nucleotide sequence reads TGTGCCAGCGGCCAGGGGAGGGTGGCCGGGGAGCTGTTTTTT.